This T cell receptor (beta chain) was found in a study of Graves' ophthalmopathy and Graves' hyperthyroidism. Study-level background: Prior to any treatment, peripheral blood was collected at the time of initial diagnosis.

Comment on this clonotype: The antigen is undetermined.

Germline loops: CDR1 SGHTA, CDR2 FQGNSA. The V and J ends lost 5 bases and 3 bases, in that order; junction bases with no gene match: 18. The CDR3 runs 20 residues. General study points: Blood also harbored most expanded thyroid clonotypes above 0.001 frequency. A 13-signature model separated ophthalmopathy from stable hyperthyroidism, reaching about 91% sensitivity and less than 83% specificity cross-validated.

The study amplified TCR beta CDR3 regions using RNA transcripts. A first-round RT-PCR used HTBI primers, followed by a second-round multiplex PCR. TCRdb passed the multiplex PCR reads through MiXCR, listing each CDR3 protein once. Of 40,000 or so distinct CDR3 sequences listed, under 65% were seen once; the top ten hold roughly 18%. Material: peripheral blood. The chain joins TRBV7-2 to TRBJ1-4; TRBD1 agrees at 10 bases. The receptor was isolated from an adult man with Graves' ophthalmopathy. The CDR3 bases are TGTGCCAGCAGCCATCGCGGGGAGACAGGGGGCAAGTCTGCTAATGAAAAACTGTTTTTT. It encodes CASSHRGETGGKSANEKLFF. The whole variable domain, remainder taken from reference TRBV7-2 and TRBJ1-4, is GAGVSQSPSNKVTEKGKDVELRCDPISGHTALYWYRQSLGQGLEFLIYFQGNSAPDKSGLPSDRFSAERTGGSVSTLTIQRTQQEDSAVYLCASSHRGETGGKSANEKLFFGSGTQLSVL.